This T cell receptor beta chain originates from a study of HIV-infected patients and healthy controls. Whole-study context: CD4 counts in about 85% of the 16 patients increased modestly yet significantly but stayed below normal.

cDNA was made from roughly 500 ng RNA using alpha and beta constant primers. Each of the alpha and beta chains got its own library through chain-specific third strand synthesis with indices. MiXCR, run by TCRdb on the 5' RACE reads, gives a single entry per CDR3 protein. The sample lists 8,000 to 10,000 distinct CDR3 sequences, roughly 7.7% occurring once. Germline values: CDR1 SGHRS, CDR2 YFSETQ. The CDR3 runs to 15 residues. Germline trimming cut 3 bases from V and 5 bases from J; bases unmatched to any gene: 7. General study results and limits: Compared with controls, mean Gini indices were significantly raised in HIV-infected repertoires, possibly indicating oligoclonality.

This clonotype was picked up many times. Its antigen is unknown. No cell fractionation was done, so the repertoire covers all unsorted peripheral blood T cells. Source: blood, taken before antiretroviral therapy. V usage is TRBV5-1 and J usage is TRBJ2-5; 10 bases are a match to TRBD1. The TCR comes from an adult with HIV infection. This chain's CDR3 is CASSSGQGSWETQYF. The CDR3 region has the DNA TGCGCCAGCAGCTCGGGACAGGGGAGTTGGGAGACCCAGTACTTC.